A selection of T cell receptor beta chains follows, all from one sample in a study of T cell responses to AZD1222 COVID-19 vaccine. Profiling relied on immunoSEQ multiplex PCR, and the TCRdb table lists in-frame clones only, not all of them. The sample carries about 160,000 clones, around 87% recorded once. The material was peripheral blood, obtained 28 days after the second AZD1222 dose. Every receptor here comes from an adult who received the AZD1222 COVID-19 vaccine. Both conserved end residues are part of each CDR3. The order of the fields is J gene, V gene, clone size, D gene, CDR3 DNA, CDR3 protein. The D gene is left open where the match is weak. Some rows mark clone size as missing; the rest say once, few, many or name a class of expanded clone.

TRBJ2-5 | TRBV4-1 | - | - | TGCGCCAGCAGCCAAGGCGACCGACCGGGACAAGAGACCCAGTACTTC | CASSQGDRPGQETQYF
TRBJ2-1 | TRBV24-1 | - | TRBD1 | TGTGCCACCAGTGATTCCGACAGGGGATCCTACAATGAGCAGTTCTTC | CATSDSDRGSYNEQFF
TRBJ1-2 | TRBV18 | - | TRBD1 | TGTGCCAGCTCCCCGGGACAGGAGTATGGCTACACCTTC | CASSPGQEYGYTF
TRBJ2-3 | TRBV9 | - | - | TGTGCCAGCAGCGCACTAGTCGGTTTTAGCCTAGGCACAGATACGCAGTATTTT | CASSALVGFSLGTDTQYF
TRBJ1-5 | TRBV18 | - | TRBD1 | TGTGCCAGCTCAACAGGGGTTAGCAATCAGCCCCAGCATTTT | CASSTGVSNQPQHF
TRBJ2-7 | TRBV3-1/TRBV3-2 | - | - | TGTGCCAGCAGCCCGCCCCAAGGGACCAACGAGCAGTACTTC | CASSPPQGTNEQYF
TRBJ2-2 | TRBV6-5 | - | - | TGTGCCAGCAGGGATACAGGGTCCACCGGGGAGCTGTTTTTT | CASRDTGSTGELFF
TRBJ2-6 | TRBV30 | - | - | TGTGCCTGTAGAAAGGCTGGGGCCAACGTCCTGACTTTC | CACRKAGANVLTF
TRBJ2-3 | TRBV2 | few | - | TGTGCCAGCAGTGGTGACACAGATACGCAGTATTTT | CASSGDTDTQYF
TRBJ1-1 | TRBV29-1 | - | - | TGCAGCGTTGTGCCGGACGGAGGAACTGAAGCTTTCTTT | CSVVPDGGTEAFF
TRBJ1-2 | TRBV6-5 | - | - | TGTGCCAGCAGCGGGCTGGTCAGGGCGTCTGGCTACACCTTC | CASSGLVRASGYTF
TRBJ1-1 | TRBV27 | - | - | TGTGCCAGCAGTTTAGATGAGGACAGATCGAACACTGAAGCTTTCTTT | CASSLDEDRSNTEAFF
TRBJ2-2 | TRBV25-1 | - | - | TGTGCCAGCAATGGGGGTCCCTCGAACACCGGGGAGCTGTTTTTT | CASNGGPSNTGELFF
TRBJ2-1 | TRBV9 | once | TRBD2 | TGTGCCAGCAGCGTAGACGGGGGGGAGCAGTTCTTC | CASSVDGGEQFF
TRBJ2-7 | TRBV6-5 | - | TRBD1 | TGTGCCAGCAGCTACTTACAGGGGTTCTCCTACGAGCAGTACTTC | CASSYLQGFSYEQYF
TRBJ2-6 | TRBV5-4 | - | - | TGTGCCAGCAGCTCCGAGACCGTACTCTCTGGGGCCAACGTCCTGACTTTC | CASSSETVLSGANVLTF
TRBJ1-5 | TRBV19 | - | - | TGTGCCAGTAGTATAGGGGGGGGTTTTAATCAGCCCCAGCATTTT | CASSIGGGFNQPQHF
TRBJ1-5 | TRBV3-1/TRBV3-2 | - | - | TGTGCCAGCAGCCAAGCGCGGGGTCGGGGGCCCCAGCATTTT | CASSQARGRGPQHF
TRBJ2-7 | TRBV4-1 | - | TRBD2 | TGCGCCAGCAGCCAAGATCTTGATCTAGCGGGGGGGACCTCCTACGAGCAGTACTTC | CASSQDLDLAGGTSYEQYF
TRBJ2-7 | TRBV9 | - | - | TGTGCCAGCAGCCGCTTGGGACGGGGGAATGACGAGCAGTACTTC | CASSRLGRGNDEQYF
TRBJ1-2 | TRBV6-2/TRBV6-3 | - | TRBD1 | TGTGCCAGCAGTTACCCTATAACAGGGGACTATGGCTACACCTTC | CASSYPITGDYGYTF
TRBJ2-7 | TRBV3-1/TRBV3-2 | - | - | TGTGCCAGCAGCCAAAGTCAGGGGATCCACGAGCAGTACTTC | CASSQSQGIHEQYF
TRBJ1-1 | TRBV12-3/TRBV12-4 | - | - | TGTGCCAGCAGCCTAGGGGGGGGAACTGAAGCTTTCTTT | CASSLGGGTEAFF
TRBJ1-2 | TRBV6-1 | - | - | TGTGCCAGCAGTGAAATGAGAAGCCACTATGGCTACACCTTC | CASSEMRSHYGYTF
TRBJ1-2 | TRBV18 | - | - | TGTGCCAGCTCACCTCCGGACACTCCTAACTATGGCTACACCTTC | CASSPPDTPNYGYTF
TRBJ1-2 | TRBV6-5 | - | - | TGTGCCAGCAGTTACTCGAAAGGGTACGGCTACACCTTC | CASSYSKGYGYTF
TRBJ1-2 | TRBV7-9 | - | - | TGTGCCAGCAGTCCACGGACTTTTTACTCTAGCTACACCTTC | CASSPRTFYSSYTF
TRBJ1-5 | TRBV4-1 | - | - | TGCGCCAGCAGTCCAACCGGGACAATAAGCAATCAGCCCCAGCATTTT | CASSPTGTISNQPQHF
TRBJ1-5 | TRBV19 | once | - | TGTGCCAGTAGTGCCACAGGGACCATCACGGGTCAGCCCCAGCATTTT | CASSATGTITGQPQHF
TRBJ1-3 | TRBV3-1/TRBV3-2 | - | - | TGTGCCAGCAGCCAACAGGGAAGCGTTTACACCATATATTTT | CASSQQGSVYTIYF
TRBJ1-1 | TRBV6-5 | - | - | TGTGCCAGCAGTTACTCCAATCCGGCTAACACTGAAGCTTTCTTT | CASSYSNPANTEAFF
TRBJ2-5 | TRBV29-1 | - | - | TGCAGCGTTGCTCTTAACCTCCGGGAGACCCAGTACTTC | CSVALNLRETQYF
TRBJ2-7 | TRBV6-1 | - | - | TGTGCCAGCAGTGAAGACCCTTCCTACGAGCAGTACTTC | CASSEDPSYEQYF
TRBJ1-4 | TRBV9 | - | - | TGTGCCAGCAGTTCAACTAATGAAAAACTGTTTTTT | CASSSTNEKLFF
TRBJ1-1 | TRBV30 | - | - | TGTGCCTGGAGTGGAGATAACACTGAAGCTTTCTTT | CAWSGDNTEAFF
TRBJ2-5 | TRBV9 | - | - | TGTGCCAGCAGCGTAGGGGGCCAAGAGACCCAGTACTTC | CASSVGGQETQYF
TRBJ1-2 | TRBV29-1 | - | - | TGCAGCGTGGGGGAGAGGTATGGCTACACCTTC | CSVGERYGYTF
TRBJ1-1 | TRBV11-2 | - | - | TGTGCCAGCAGCCAACGTGGACCGCACAGGAACACTGAAGCTTTCTTT | CASSQRGPHRNTEAFF
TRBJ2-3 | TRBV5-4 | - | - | TGTGCCAGCAGCTTGTATAACACAGATACGCAGTATTTT | CASSLYNTDTQYF
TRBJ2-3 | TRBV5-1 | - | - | TGCGCCAGCAGCTTGGACTCCACAGATACGCAGTATTTT | CASSLDSTDTQYF
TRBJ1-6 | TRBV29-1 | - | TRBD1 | TGCAGCGTCCGACAGGGGACGGGTAATTCACCCCTCCACTTT | CSVRQGTGNSPLHF
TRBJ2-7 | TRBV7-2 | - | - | TGTGCCAGCAGCTTAGTTTCACGATTCGAGCAGTACTTC | CASSLVSRFEQYF
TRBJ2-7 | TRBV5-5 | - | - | TGTGCCAGCAGTCCACAGGGCTACGAGCAGTACTTC | CASSPQGYEQYF
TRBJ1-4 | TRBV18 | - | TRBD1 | TGTGCCAGCTCGCGGGACAGCGAATTTGAAAAACTGTTTTTT | CASSRDSEFEKLFF
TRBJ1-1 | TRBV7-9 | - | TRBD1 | TGTGCCAGCACCGACAGGGGGCCTGAAGCTTTCTTT | CASTDRGPEAFF
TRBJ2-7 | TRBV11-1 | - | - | TGTGCCAGCAGCCCCGGGCGAGGGGGGGAAACCTACGAGCAGTACTTC | CASSPGRGGETYEQYF
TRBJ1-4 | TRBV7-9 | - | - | TGTGCCAGCAGCTTAGACGCAGGTCCCAATGAAAAACTGTTTTTT | CASSLDAGPNEKLFF
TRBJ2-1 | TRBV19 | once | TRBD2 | TGTGCCAGTAATAAGCGGGGGTATTACAATGAGCAGTTCTTC | CASNKRGYYNEQFF
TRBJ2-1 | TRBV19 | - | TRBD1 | TGTGCCAGTAGTATAGGACAGGGGCTTGTAGATGAGCAGTTCTTC | CASSIGQGLVDEQFF
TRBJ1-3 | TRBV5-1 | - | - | TGCGCCAGCAGCCTAAGTACCTCTGGAAACACCATATATTTT | CASSLSTSGNTIYF
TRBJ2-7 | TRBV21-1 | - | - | TGTGCCAGCAGCAAAGCGGGACAGAGCTCCTACGAGCAGTACTTC | CASSKAGQSSYEQYF
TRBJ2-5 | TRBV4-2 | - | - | TGTGCCAGCGGCGCCTCGGGGAGGGGGGAGACCCAGTACTTC | CASGASGRGETQYF
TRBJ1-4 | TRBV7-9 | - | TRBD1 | TGTGCCAGCAGCCCCACGACAGGGTTAGGCGAAAAACTGTTTTTT | CASSPTTGLGEKLFF
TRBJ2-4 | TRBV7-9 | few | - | TGTGCCAGCAGCTTCCGGACAGGGAGGGACATTCAGTACTTC | CASSFRTGRDIQYF
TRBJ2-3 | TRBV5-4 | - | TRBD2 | TGTGCCAGCAGTCCAGGGACTACCACAGATACGCAGTATTTT | CASSPGTTTDTQYF
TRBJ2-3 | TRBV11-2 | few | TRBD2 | TGTGCCAGCAGCTCCCCCTTCGGGACTAGAAGGGCAGATACGCAGTATTTT | CASSSPFGTRRADTQYF
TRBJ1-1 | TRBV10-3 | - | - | TGTGCCACCGGCGAAACGACGGGGGTGAACACTGAAGCTTTCTTT | CATGETTGVNTEAFF
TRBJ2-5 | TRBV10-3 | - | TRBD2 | TGTGCCATCAGTGGTAGCGGGGTCCAAGAGACCCAGTACTTC | CAISGSGVQETQYF
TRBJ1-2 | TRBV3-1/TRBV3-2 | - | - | TGTGCCAGCAGCCAAGTACAGAATGGCTACACCTTC | CASSQVQNGYTF